This T cell receptor beta chain was sequenced during a study of blood T cell repertoires in COVID-19. Study at large: Acute and convalescent COVID-19 samples came from the United States, Italy and Spain. Sources were T cells, B-cell-depleted T cells, or PBMCs; the material itself was cDNA or gDNA.

There are 14 residues in the CDR3. Germline CDR1 is MNHEY and CDR2 is SVGEGT. Unmatched junction bases numbered 11, after V lost 6 bases and J lost 7 bases. Here immunoSEQ multiplex PCR was the method, and the copy in TCRdb shows in-frame clones only, minus some. This table holds about 26,000 clones, approximately 81% found once. Material: peripheral blood. The sequence derives from a human donor in a cohort sampled during active COVID-19. This chain joins TRBV6-2 or TRBV6-3 and TRBJ1-2; TRBD1 aligns across 7 bases. Here the CDR3 DNA reads TGTGCCAGCAGCTCGGGCAGGGGGTCCTTTGGCTACACCTTC. Amino acids: CASSSGRGSFGYTF.